The clone carrying this T cell receptor (beta chain) was seen at least ten times. Its antigen is not known. CDR1 is MDHEN, CDR2 SYDVKM, per germline. The CDR3 runs to 13 residues. V shed 7 bases and J shed 3 bases, with 12 bases lying between them. Cells are PBMCs isolated from roughly 10 ml of fresh blood. This record comes from a study of T cells in Graves' hyperthyroidism and ophthalmopathy. From RNA transcripts, TCR beta CDR3 regions were amplified. RT-PCR in the first round (using the HTBI primer set) targeted the TCR CDR3. TCRdb re-called the multiplex PCR reads through MiXCR, storing one row per CDR3 protein. The sample carries 500,000 or so distinct CDR3 sequences, 17% recorded once. Study results and caveats: Ophthalmopathy cases were set apart from stable hyperthyroidism by a 13 V-J model.

The receptor was isolated from a woman aged 18-29 years with Graves' ophthalmopathy. This chain connects TRBV28 to TRBJ1-1, with a weak D call TRBD1 (5 bases). The specimen sequenced was blood. CDR3 nucleotide sequence: TGTGCCAGCAACTCCGGGGGGTACACTGAAGCTTTCTTT. As protein: CASNSGGYTEAFF.